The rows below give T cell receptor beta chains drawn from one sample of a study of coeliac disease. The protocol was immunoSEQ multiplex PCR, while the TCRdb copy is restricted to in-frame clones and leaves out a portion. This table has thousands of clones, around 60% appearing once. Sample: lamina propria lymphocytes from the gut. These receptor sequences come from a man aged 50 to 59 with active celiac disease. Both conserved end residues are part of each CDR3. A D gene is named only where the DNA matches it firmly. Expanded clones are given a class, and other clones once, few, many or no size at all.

DNA: TGTGCCAGCAGTTACGGATGGGGGGTAGATACGCAGTATTTT; CDR3: CASSYGWGVDTQYF; D: -; size: -; J: TRBJ2-3; V: TRBV6-6
DNA: TGCGCCAGCAGCTTGGCGGCTAGCGGGGACAATGAGCAGTTCTTC; CDR3: CASSLAASGDNEQFF; D: TRBD2; size: -; J: TRBJ2-1; V: TRBV5-1
DNA: TGTGCCAGCTCACCACCGATAGGCCGAGGCTACGAGCAGTACTTC; CDR3: CASSPPIGRGYEQYF; D: -; size: -; J: TRBJ2-7; V: TRBV18
DNA: TGTGCCAGCAGCTCTCCGGGACAGGGGGCGAGTTACAATGAGCAGTTCTTC; CDR3: CASSSPGQGASYNEQFF; D: TRBD1; size: -; J: TRBJ2-1; V: TRBV7-2
DNA: TGTGCCAGCAGTTGGGACAGAATTGAGCAGTTCTTC; CDR3: CASSWDRIEQFF; D: TRBD1; size: once; J: TRBJ2-1; V: TRBV6-5
DNA: TGCGCCAGCAGCCACCGGGACAGGGCCTCCTACGAGCAGTACTTC; CDR3: CASSHRDRASYEQYF; D: TRBD1; size: -; J: TRBJ2-7; V: TRBV5-1
DNA: TGTGCCAGCAGCCCCGACAGGGCTAGGTACACCGAAGCTTTCTTT; CDR3: CASSPDRARYTEAFF; D: TRBD1; size: -; J: TRBJ1-1; V: TRBV11-2
DNA: TGTGCCAGCAGCTTTATCTTTCGCCAGGGGCTAGCAGATACGCAGTATTTT; CDR3: CASSFIFRQGLADTQYF; D: -; size: -; J: TRBJ2-3; V: TRBV7-9
DNA: TGTGCCAGCAGCTTAGCCGGGACTAGCGGGGGACTAGTTAAGACCCAGTACTTC; CDR3: CASSLAGTSGGLVKTQYF; D: TRBD2; size: -; J: TRBJ2-5; V: TRBV11-2
DNA: TGTGCCACCAGCAGGGGGGCACGACAGGGTGGTACCGGGGAGCTGTTTTTT; CDR3: CATSRGARQGGTGELFF; D: TRBD1; size: -; J: TRBJ2-2; V: TRBV15
DNA: TGTGCCAGCAGCGACGACCTGGGAGGCAATCAGCCCCAGCATTTT; CDR3: CASSDDLGGNQPQHF; D: -; size: -; J: TRBJ1-5; V: TRBV2
DNA: TGTGCCAGCAGCATCTTAGCGGGAGGGCCCGGGGAGCTGTTTTTT; CDR3: CASSILAGGPGELFF; D: TRBD2; size: -; J: TRBJ2-2; V: TRBV7-2
DNA: TGTGCCAGCAGTGCCCCGGGTTGGCAATCCGGGGAGCTGTTTTTT; CDR3: CASSAPGWQSGELFF; D: -; size: -; J: TRBJ2-2; V: TRBV2
DNA: TGTGCCAGCAGTTGGCTAGCGGGGGGCCTTAACAATGAGCAGTTCTTC; CDR3: CASSWLAGGLNNEQFF; D: TRBD2; size: few; J: TRBJ2-1; V: TRBV27
DNA: TGTGCCAGCAGCTTAACTGGGCTAGCGGGTGACGGCTACAATGAGCAGTTCTTC; CDR3: CASSLTGLAGDGYNEQFF; D: TRBD2; size: -; J: TRBJ2-1; V: TRBV7-3